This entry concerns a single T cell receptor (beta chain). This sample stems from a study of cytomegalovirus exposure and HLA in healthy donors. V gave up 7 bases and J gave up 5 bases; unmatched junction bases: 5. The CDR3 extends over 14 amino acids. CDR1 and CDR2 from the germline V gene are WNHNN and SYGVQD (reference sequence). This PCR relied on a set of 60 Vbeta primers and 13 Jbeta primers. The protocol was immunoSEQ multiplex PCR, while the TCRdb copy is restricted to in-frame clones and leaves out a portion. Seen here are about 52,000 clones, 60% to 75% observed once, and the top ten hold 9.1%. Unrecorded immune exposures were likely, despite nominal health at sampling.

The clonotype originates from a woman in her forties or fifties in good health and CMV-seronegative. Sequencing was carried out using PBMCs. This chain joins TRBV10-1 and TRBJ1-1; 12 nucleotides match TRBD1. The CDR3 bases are TGCGCCAGCACACCGGGACAGGGGGCTACTGAAGCTTTCTTT. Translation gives CASTPGQGATEAFF.